The next 5 T cell receptor beta chains were all read from a single sample in a study of cytomegalovirus exposure and HLA in healthy donors. Primers: 60 Vbeta forward and 13 Jbeta reverse. The method was immunoSEQ multiplex PCR; TCRdb's version includes in-frame clones alone and lacks a portion of them. Among fewer than 200,000 clones, 73% were seen once, and the ten largest hold around 5%. The sequenced material came from PBMCs. The receptor source for this set is a young woman in good health and CMV-seropositive.

This sequence joins TRBV2 and TRBJ2-1; 10 nucleotides line up with TRBD2. The V gene's germline CDR1 is SNHLY and CDR2 FYNNEI. The CDR3 has 16 residues. The V and J ends lost 0 bases and 5 bases, in that order; junction bases with no gene match: 4. The CDR3 spells CASSEARTSGDNEQFF. Here the CDR3 DNA reads TGTGCCAGCAGTGAAGCGAGGACTAGCGGTGACAATGAGCAGTTCTTC.

The chain uses TRBV10-3 and TRBJ2-1; TRBD2 aligns across 9 bases. The CDR3 loop spans 15 amino acids. With 6 bases clipped from V and 7 bases from J, the junction kept 10 bases outside the gene matches. CDR1 and CDR2 from the germline V gene are ENHRY and SYGVKD. CDR3 protein: CAIRIAGEDRNEQFF. The CDR3, as DNA: TGTGCCATCAGGATAGCGGGGGAAGATAGGAATGAGCAGTTCTTC.

The rearrangement links TRBV4-3 to TRBJ1-6, with 7 bases lining up with TRBD1. Germline V gene lookup returns CDR1 LGHNA and CDR2 YSLEER. The CDR3 is made up of 16 amino acids. The trim removed 3 bases at V and 6 bases at J, leaving 8 bases unmatched. The CDR3 DNA is TGCGCCAGCAGCCAGTCCTGGGACAGAGGTAATTCACCCCTCCACTTT. Its protein is CASSQSWDRGNSPLHF.

This chain links TRBV5-4 with TRBJ2-6; TRBD1 might be the D (5 bases). The CDR3 sequence is 18 residues long. CDR1 SGHNT and CDR2 YYREEE come from the germline V gene (reference sequence). Trimming left V 1 base short and J 1 base short, with 15 bases between. CDR3 in amino acids: CASSLPRAVGSGANVLTF. In DNA form, the CDR3 reads TGTGCCAGCAGCTTGCCCAGGGCTGTTGGTTCTGGGGCCAACGTCCTGACTTTC.

There are a few counts of this clone. This chain uses TRBV30 with TRBJ1-1; 7 bases agree with TRBD1. Trimming took 0 bases from V and 0 from J; bases not matched to a gene: 4. This CDR3 is 15 amino acids long. Germline CDR1 is GTSNPN and CDR2 is SVGIG (reference sequence). CDR3 loop: CAWSVSDRVNTEAFF. In DNA, the CDR3 is TGTGCCTGGAGTGTATCAGACAGGGTGAACACTGAAGCTTTCTTT.